At least ten counts were recorded for the clone carrying this T cell receptor beta chain. Looked up from germline, CDR1 is KGHSH and CDR2 is LQKENI. Trimming removed 2 bases from V and 4 bases from J, with 12 bases in between. This CDR3 has 15 residues. The sample comes from a study of T cells in Graves' hyperthyroidism and ophthalmopathy. Patients aged 18 to 65 with hyperthyroidism were newly diagnosed, with duration under 2 months. Any patient presenting with uncontrolled infection, other autoimmune disease, pregnancy or lactation was left out. A sample of blood taken at first hyperthyroidism diagnosis preceded any ophthalmopathy symptoms. Fresh peripheral blood, about 9.9 ml, yielded the PBMCs. Amplified TCR beta CDR3 regions came from RNA transcripts. Primed by the HTBI set, a first-round RT-PCR was run on the TCR CDR3. TCRdb processed the multiplex PCR reads anew with MiXCR; each CDR3 protein has one entry. This table holds about 300,000 distinct CDR3 sequences, less than 15% found once.

The origin of this receptor is a woman in her thirties with Graves' hyperthyroidism that later progressed to Graves' ophthalmopathy. Material for sequencing was blood. The J gene is TRBJ1-5, the V gene TRBV18; D is possibly TRBD1 (5 bases). CDR3 DNA: TGTGCCAGCTCACCAGCCGGGGACCTGAATCAGCCCCAGCATTTT. This gives the protein CASSPAGDLNQPQHF.